Sequencing of this T cell receptor (beta chain) was carried out in a study of cytomegalovirus exposure and HLA in healthy donors. Whole-study results and caveats: There were some public TCRs occurring in many donors, but most TCR sequences were rare. A cluster of highly shared sequence variants was likely a sequencing artifact.

In regard to this clone: Its cognate antigen is unknown.

In the PCR, 60 Vbeta and 13 Jbeta primers were used. The table came from immunoSEQ multiplex PCR; TCRdb's copy has only in-frame clones and leaves some out. The sample lists 100,000 or so clones; around three quarters were seen once. V was cut by 3 bases and J by 5 bases, with 16 bases left in between. Germline values: CDR1 SGHVS, CDR2 FQNEAQ. The CDR3 is made up of 15 amino acids. The TCR comes from a man aged 35-49 years in good health and CMV-seronegative. Specimen: PBMCs. J is TRBJ1-2 and V is TRBV7-8; D is undetermined. The CDR3 spells CASSFFGGAGYGYTF. The CDR3 DNA reads TGTGCCAGCAGCTTTTTTGGCGGCGCGGGGTATGGCTACACCTTC.